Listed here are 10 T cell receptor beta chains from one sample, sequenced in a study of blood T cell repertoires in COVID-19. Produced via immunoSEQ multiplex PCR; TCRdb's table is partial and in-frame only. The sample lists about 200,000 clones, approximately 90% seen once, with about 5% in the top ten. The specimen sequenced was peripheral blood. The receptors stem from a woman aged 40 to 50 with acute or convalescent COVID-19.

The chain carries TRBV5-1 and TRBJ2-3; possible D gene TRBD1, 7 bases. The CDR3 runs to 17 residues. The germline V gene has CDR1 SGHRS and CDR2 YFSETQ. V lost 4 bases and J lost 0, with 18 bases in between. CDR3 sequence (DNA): TGCGCCAGCAGCGCGAGAGCAGGGGGGCTCAGCACAGATACGCAGTATTTT. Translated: CASSARAGGLSTDTQYF. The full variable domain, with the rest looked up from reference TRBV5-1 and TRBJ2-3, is KAGVTQTPRYLIKTRGQQVTLSCSPISGHRSVSWYQQTPGQGLQFLFEYFSETQRNKGNFPGRFSGRQFSNSRSEMNVSTLELGDSALYLCASSARAGGLSTDTQYFGPGTRLTVL.

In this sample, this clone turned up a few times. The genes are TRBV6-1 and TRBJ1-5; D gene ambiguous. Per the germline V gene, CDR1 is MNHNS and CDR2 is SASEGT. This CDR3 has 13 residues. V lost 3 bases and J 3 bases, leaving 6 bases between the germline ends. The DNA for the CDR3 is TGTGCCAGCAGTGAGGCAGACAATCAGCCCCAGCATTTT. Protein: CASSEADNQPQHF.

The CDR3 nucleotides are TGTGCCAGCAGTTACTCGGTCGGTACTAGCACAGATACGCAGTATTTT. Protein product: CASSYSVGTSTDTQYF. The chain joins TRBV6-7 to TRBJ2-3, with D unresolved. TRBV6-7 belongs to the ORF category, with a function that is uncertain. V was cut by 0 bases and J by 0 bases, with 10 bases left in between. The CDR3 spans 16 residues.

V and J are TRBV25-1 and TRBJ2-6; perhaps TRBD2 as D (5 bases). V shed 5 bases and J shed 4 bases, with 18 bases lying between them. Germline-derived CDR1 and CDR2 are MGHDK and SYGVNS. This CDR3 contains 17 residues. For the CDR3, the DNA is TGTGCCAGCAGTACTGGGGTCGGGAATAACGGGGCCAACGTCCTGACTTTC. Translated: CASSTGVGNNGANVLTF.

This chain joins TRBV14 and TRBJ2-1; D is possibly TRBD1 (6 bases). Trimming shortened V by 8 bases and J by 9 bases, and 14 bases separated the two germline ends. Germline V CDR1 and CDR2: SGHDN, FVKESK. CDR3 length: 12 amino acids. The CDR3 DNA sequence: TGTGCCAGCTCTTCGAACAGGGTTGAGCAGTTCTTC. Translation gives CASSSNRVEQFF.

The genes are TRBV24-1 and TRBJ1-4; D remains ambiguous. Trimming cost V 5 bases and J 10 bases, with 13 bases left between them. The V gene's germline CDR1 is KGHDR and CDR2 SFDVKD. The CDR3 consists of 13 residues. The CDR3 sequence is CATSAFIGGKLFF. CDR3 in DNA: TGTGCCACCAGTGCTTTTATCGGAGGAAAACTGTTTTTT.

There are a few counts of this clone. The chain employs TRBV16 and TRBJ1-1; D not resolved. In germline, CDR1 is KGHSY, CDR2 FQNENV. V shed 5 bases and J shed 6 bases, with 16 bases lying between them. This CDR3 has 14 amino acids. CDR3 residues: CASSSDTVIAEAFF. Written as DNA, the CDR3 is TGTGCCAGCAGCTCAGACACAGTGATCGCTGAAGCTTTCTTT.

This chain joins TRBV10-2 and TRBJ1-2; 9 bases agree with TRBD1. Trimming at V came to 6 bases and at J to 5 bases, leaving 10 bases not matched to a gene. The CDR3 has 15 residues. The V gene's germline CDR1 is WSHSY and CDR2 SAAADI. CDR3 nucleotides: TGCGCCAGCAGCGGGCCGGCAGACAGGGGGTATGGCTACACCTTC. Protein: CASSGPADRGYGYTF.

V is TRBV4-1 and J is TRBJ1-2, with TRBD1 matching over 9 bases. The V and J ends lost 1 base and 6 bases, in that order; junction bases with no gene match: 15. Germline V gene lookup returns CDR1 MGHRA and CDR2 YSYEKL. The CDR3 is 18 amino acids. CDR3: CASSQVNPQRTGEDGYTF. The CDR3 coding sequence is TGCGCCAGCAGCCAAGTGAACCCCCAGCGGACAGGGGAAGATGGCTACACCTTC.

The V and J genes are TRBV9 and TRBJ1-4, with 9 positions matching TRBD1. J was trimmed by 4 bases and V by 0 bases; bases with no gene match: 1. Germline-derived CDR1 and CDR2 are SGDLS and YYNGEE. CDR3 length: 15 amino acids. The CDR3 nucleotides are TGTGCCAGCAGCGTAGAGACAGGGGGTAATGAAAAACTGTTTTTT. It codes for CASSVETGGNEKLFF.